This T cell receptor beta chain was obtained from a study of T cell repertoires in ileal Crohn's disease. Study at large: At surgery, under 40% of patients smoked, with median disease duration 7.9 years.

Some clones are missing from TCRdb's copy, which holds only in-frame ones; the method was immunoSEQ multiplex PCR. Of over 5,500 clones listed, 70% to 80% are singletons. Remarks on this clone: Its antigen is unidentified.

Overall study results and limits: Endoscopic recurrence occurred in every patient whose clonality exceeded 26.8%. Mucosal expansions were suggested to be mainly CD8 T cells.

Patients were adults with ileal or ileocolonic Crohn's disease needing resection. The CDR3 loop spans 13 amino acids. CDR1 and CDR2 from the germline V gene are SGHRS and YFSETQ. V dropped 1 base and J dropped 5 bases, with 9 bases sitting between them. The sequence was obtained from an adult with Crohn's disease. The rearrangement links TRBV5-1 to TRBJ1-1; D unresolved. Sequencing was carried out using ileal tissue. CDR3: CASSLLEGTEAFF. CDR3 DNA: TGCGCCAGCAGCTTGTTGGAGGGTACTGAAGCTTTCTTT.